This T cell receptor (beta chain) emerged from a study of lymphopenia after photon versus proton radiotherapy. Per the germline V gene, CDR1 is LNHDA and CDR2 is SQIVND (reference sequence). The CDR3 runs 15 residues. J gave up 11 bases and V 6 bases, and 16 bases lay outside the gene matches. Study-wide findings and caveats: Larger post-nadir TCR diversity loss correlated inversely with survival in deceased patients. After lymphocyte nadir, photon-treated repertoires showed oligoclonal expansion, especially CD8+ Temra.

Measured with immunoSEQ multiplex PCR; TCRdb has only the in-frame clones, and not every one. The sample shows about 24,000 clones, about 84% of them seen only once. A word on this clone: Antigen specificity is unknown.

The specimen was peripheral blood, collected from a patient treated with proton-based radiotherapy. This clonotype originated in a woman aged 70-85 years with pancreatic cancer. V usage is TRBV19 and J usage is TRBJ1-1; 9 bases map to TRBD1. CDR3 sequence: CASRGMGTGGSAAFF. The CDR3 DNA reads TGTGCCAGTAGAGGTATGGGCACAGGGGGCTCTGCGGCTTTCTTT.